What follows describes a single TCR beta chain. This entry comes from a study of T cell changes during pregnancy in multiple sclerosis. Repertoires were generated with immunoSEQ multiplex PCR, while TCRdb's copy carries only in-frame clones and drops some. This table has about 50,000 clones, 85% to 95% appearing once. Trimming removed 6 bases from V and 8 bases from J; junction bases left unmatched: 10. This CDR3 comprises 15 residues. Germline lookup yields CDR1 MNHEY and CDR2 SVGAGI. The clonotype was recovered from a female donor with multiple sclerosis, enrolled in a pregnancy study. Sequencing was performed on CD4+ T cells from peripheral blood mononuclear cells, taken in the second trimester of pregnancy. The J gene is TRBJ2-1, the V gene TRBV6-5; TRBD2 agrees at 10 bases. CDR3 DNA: TGTGCCAGCAGCCTAAGGACCCTAGCGGGGGATGAGCAGTTCTTC. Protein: CASSLRTLAGDEQFF.